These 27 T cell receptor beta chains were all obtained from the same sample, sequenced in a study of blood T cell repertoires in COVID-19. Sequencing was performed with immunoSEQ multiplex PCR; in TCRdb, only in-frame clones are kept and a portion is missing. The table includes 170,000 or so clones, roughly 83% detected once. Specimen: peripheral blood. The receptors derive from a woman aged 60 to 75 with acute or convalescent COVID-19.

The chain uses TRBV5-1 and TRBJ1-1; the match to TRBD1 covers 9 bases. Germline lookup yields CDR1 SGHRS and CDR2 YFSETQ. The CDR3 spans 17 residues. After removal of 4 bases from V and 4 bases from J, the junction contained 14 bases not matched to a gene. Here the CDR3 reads CASSDSRDRDRGTEAFF. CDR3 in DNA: TGCGCCAGCAGCGACTCCCGGGACAGGGATCGAGGCACTGAAGCTTTCTTT.

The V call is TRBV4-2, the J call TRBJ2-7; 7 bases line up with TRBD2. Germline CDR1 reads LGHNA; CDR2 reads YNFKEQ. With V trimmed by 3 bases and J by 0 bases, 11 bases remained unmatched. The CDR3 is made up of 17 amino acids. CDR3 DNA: TGTGCCAGCAGCCAGGGCATCGGGACTACCCTCTCCTACGAGCAGTACTTC. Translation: CASSQGIGTTLSYEQYF.

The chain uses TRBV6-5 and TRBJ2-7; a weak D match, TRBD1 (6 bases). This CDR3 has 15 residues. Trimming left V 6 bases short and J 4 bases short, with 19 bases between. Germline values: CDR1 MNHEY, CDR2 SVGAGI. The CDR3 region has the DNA TGTGCCAGCAGCCGCAGGGGAAAAAAGTCGTACGAGCAGTACTTC. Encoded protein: CASSRRGKKSYEQYF.

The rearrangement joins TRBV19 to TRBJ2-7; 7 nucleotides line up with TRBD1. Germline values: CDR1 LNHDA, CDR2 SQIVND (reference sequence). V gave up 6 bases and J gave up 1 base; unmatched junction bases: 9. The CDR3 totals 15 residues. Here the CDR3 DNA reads TGTGCCAGTAGAAGGTATGGGACAGAGTCCTACGAGCAGTACTTC. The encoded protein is CASRRYGTESYEQYF.

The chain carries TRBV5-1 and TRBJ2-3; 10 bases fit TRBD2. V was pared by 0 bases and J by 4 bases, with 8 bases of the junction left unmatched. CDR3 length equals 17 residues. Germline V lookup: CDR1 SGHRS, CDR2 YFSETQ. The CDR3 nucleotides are TGCGCCAGCAGCTTGGAGTCGAAACTAGCGGGGCCAGATACGCAGTATTTT. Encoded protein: CASSLESKLAGPDTQYF.

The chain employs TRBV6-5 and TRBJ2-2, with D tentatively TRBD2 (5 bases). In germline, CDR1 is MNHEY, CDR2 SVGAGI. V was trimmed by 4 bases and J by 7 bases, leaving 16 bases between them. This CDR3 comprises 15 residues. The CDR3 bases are TGTGCCAGCAGTTCGGACTCCCCCCGGTTCGGGGAGCTGTTTTTT. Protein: CASSSDSPRFGELFF.

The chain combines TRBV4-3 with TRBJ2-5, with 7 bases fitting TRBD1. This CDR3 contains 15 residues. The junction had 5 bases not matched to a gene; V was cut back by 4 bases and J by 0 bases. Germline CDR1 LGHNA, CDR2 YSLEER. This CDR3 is CASSREGTDQETQYF. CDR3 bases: TGCGCCAGCAGCCGGGAAGGGACAGACCAAGAGACCCAGTACTTC.

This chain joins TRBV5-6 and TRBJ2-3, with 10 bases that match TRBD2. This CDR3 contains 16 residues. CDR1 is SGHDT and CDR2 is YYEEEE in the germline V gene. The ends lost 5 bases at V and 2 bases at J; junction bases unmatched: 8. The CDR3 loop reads CASSFSGGPPTDTQYF. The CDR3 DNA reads TGTGCCAGCAGTTTTAGCGGGGGGCCCCCCACAGATACGCAGTATTTT.

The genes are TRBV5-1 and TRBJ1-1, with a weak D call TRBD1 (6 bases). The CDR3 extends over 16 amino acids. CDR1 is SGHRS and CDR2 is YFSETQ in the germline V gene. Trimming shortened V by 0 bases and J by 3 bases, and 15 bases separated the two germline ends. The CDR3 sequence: CASSLGFRGWDTEAFF. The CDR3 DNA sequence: TGCGCCAGCAGCTTGGGGTTCAGGGGATGGGACACTGAAGCTTTCTTT. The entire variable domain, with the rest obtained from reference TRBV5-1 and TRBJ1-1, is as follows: KAGVTQTPRYLIKTRGQQVTLSCSPISGHRSVSWYQQTPGQGLQFLFEYFSETQRNKGNFPGRFSGRQFSNSRSEMNVSTLELGDSALYLCASSLGFRGWDTEAFFGQGTRLTVV.

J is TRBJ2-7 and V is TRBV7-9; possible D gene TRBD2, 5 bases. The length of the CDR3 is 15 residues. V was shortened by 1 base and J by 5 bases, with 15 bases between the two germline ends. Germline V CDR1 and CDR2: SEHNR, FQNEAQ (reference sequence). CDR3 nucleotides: TGTGCCAGCAGCTTAGTAGCTCGGGGTGGGAACGAGCAGTACTTC. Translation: CASSLVARGGNEQYF.

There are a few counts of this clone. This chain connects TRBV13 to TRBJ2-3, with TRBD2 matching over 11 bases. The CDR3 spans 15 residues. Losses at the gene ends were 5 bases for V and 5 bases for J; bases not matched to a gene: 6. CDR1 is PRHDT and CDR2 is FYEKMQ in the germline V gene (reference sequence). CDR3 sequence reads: CASSILAGAKDTQYF. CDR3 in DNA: TGTGCCAGCAGCATACTAGCGGGGGCGAAAGATACGCAGTATTTT.

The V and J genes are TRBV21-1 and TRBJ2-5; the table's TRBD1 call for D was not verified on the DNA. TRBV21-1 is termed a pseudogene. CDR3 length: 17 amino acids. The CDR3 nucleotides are TGTGCCAGCAGCAACCCCCAAGGGAAGGGGTGCCAAGAGACCCAGTACTTC. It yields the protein CASSNPQGKGCQETQYF.

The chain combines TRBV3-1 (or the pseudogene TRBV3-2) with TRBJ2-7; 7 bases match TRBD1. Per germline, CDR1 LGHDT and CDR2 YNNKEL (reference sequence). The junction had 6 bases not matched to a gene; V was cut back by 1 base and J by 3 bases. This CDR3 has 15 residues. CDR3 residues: CASSQAPAGGYEQYF. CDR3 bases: TGTGCCAGCAGCCAAGCCCCGGCAGGGGGCTACGAGCAGTACTTC.

The chain's CDR3 is CASSPGQGSEKLFF. CDR3 sequence (DNA): TGTGCCAGTTCCCCGGGACAGGGCTCTGAAAAACTGTTTTTT. The V and J genes are TRBV19 and TRBJ1-4, with TRBD1 matching 9 bases. CDR3 size: 14 residues. The germline CDR1 and CDR2 sequences are LNHDA and SQIVND (reference sequence). V shed 8 bases, J shed 7 bases, and the junction held 8 bases outside the gene matches.

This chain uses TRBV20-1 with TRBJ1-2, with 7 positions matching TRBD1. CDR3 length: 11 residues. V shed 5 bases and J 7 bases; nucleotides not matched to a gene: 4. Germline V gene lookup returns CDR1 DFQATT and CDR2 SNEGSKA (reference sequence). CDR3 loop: CSARSGGGYTF. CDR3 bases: TGCAGTGCTCGGTCAGGGGGTGGCTACACCTTC.

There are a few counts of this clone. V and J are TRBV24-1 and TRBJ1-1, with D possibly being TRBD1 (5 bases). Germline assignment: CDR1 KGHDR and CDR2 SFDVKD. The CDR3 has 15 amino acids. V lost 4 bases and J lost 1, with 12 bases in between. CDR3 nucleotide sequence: TGTGCCACCAGTGAAGAGACAGCTGAGAACACTGAAGCTTTCTTT. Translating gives CATSEETAENTEAFF.

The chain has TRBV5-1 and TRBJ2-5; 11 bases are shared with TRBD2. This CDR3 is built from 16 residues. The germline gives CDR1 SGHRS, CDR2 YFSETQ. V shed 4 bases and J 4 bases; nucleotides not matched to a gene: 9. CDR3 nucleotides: TGCGCCAGCAGCACAGGACTAGCGGGTGTTGGAGAGACCCAGTACTTC. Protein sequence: CASSTGLAGVGETQYF.

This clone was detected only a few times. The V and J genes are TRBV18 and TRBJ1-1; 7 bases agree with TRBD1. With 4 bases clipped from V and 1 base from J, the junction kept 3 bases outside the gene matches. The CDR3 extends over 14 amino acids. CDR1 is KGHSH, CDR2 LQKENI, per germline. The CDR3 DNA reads TGTGCCAGCTCACAGGGGGCAAGGAACACTGAAGCTTTCTTT. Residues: CASSQGARNTEAFF.

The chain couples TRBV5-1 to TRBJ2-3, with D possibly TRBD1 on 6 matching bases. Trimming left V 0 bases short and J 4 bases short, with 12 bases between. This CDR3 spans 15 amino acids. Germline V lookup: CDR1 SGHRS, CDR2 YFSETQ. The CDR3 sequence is CASSLDGQPSDTQYF. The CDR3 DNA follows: TGCGCCAGCAGCTTGGACGGACAGCCGTCAGATACGCAGTATTTT.

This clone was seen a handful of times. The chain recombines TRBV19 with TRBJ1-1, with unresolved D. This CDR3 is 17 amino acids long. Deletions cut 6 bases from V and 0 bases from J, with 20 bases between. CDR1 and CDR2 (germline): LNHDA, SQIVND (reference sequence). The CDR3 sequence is CASSYRLRDRMNTEAFF. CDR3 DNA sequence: TGTGCCAGTAGCTATCGACTGAGGGATAGGATGAACACTGAAGCTTTCTTT.

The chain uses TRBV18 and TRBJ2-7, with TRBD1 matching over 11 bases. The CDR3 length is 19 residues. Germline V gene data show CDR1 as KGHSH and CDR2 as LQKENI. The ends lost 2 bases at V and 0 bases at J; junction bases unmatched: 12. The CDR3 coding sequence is TGTGCCAGCTCACCAAGGGAGGGACAGGGGGTCTCTCGCTCCTACGAGCAGTACTTC. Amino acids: CASSPREGQGVSRSYEQYF.

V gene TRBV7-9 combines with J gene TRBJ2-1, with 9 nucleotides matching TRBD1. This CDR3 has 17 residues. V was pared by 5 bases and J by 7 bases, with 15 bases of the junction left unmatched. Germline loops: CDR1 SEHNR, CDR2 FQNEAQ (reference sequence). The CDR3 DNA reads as TGTGCCAGCAGCACCCGGGACAGGGCGGAAGCCTGGAATGAGCAGTTCTTC. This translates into CASSTRDRAEAWNEQFF.

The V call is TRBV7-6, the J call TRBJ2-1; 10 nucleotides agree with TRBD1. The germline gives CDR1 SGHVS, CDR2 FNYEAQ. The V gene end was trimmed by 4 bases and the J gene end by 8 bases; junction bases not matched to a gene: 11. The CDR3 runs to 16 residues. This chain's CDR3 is CASSSRRDRGADEQFF. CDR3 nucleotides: TGTGCCAGCAGCTCCCGCCGGGACAGGGGTGCCGATGAGCAGTTCTTC.

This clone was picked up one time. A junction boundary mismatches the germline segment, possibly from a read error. The CDR3 loop is CASSYSKGEVAF. The CDR3 nucleotides are TGTGCCAGCAGTTACTCGAAAGGGGAGGTAGCCTTC. The chain links TRBV6-5 to TRBJ1-2; D is possibly TRBD1 (5 bases). This CDR3 is 12 amino acids long. The germline CDR1 and CDR2 sequences are MNHEY and SVGAGI.

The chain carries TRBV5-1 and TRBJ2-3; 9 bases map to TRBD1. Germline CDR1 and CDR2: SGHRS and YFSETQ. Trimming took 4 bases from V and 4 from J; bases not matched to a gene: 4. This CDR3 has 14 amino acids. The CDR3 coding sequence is TGCGCCAGCAGCATAACAGGGGGCGCAGATACGCAGTATTTT. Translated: CASSITGGADTQYF.

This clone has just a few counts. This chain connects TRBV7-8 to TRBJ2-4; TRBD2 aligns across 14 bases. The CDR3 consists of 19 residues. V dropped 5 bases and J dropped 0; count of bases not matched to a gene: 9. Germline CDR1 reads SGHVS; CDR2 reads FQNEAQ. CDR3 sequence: CASSPSGLAGGLAKNIQYF. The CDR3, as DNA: TGTGCCAGCAGCCCGAGCGGACTAGCGGGGGGTCTAGCCAAAAACATTCAGTACTTC. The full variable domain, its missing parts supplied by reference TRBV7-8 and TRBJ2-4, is GAGVSQSPRYKVAKRGQDVALRCDPISGHVSLFWYQQALGQGPEFLTYFQNEAQLDKSGLPSDRFFAERPEGSVSTLKIQRTQQEDSAVYLCASSPSGLAGGLAKNIQYFGAGTRLSVL.

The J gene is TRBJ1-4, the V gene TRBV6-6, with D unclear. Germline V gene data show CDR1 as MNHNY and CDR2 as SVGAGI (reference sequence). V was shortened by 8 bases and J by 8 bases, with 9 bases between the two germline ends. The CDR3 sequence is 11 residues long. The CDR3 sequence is CASGSLEKLFF. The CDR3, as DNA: TGTGCCAGCGGCTCTCTCGAAAAACTGTTTTTT.